The source of this T cell receptor (beta chain) is a study of graft-versus-host responses after intestinal transplantation. Looking at the study overall: Tacrolimus plus steroids were given to all recipients for around three years, preceded by anti-thymocyte globulin induction.

This clone was seen more than once but under ten times. The data were produced by immunoSEQ multiplex PCR, yet TCRdb's version contains in-frame clones alone and is incomplete. Altogether roughly 15,000 clones are present, 38% being singletons, with the ten largest covering roughly 1.2%. Germline assignment: CDR1 SQVTM and CDR2 ANQGSEA. V lost 5 bases, J lost 6 bases, and 8 bases lay in between. The CDR3 extends over 11 amino acids. The sequencing here drew on alloreactive CD4+ T cells from a mixed lymphocyte reaction culture, taken before intestinal transplant. The subset is: CFSE-low proliferating T cells sorted from roughly six-day pre-transplant mixed lymphocyte reaction (GvH or HvG direction). The V call is TRBV29-1, the J call TRBJ2-4, with D hard to call. The TCR was taken from a human patient who received an intestinal transplant. The CDR3 bases are TGCAGCGTTTCTACCCCAAACATTCAGTACTTC. This codes for CSVSTPNIQYF.